This T cell receptor (beta chain) emerged from a study of T cells in Graves' hyperthyroidism and ophthalmopathy. Concerning this clonotype: Its specificity is not known.

TCR beta CDR3 regions were amplified from RNA transcripts. An initial round of RT-PCR targeting the TCR CDR3 relied on the HTBI primer set. TCRdb itself ran the multiplex PCR reads through MiXCR, one entry per CDR3 protein. Here the sample spans about half a million distinct CDR3 sequences, 20% being singletons. The PBMCs studied were ones that came from 9 to 10 ml fresh peripheral blood. Study-wide results and caveats: Within blood appeared most thyroid clonotypes that had expanded above 0.001. Ophthalmopathy and stable hyperthyroidism were separated by a 13 V-J model.

This TCR came from a man aged 35 to 55 with Graves' ophthalmopathy. Sequenced: blood.

The CDR3: CASNDRVGGELFF. In DNA form, the CDR3 reads TGTGCCAGTAATGACAGGGTAGGAGGGGAGCTGTTTTTT. The rearrangement joins TRBV19 to TRBJ2-2; 7 bases match TRBD1. V dropped 7 bases and J dropped 8; count of bases not matched to a gene: 7. The germline CDR1 and CDR2 sequences are LNHDA and SQIVND (reference sequence). CDR3 length equals 13 residues. The full variable domain, with the rest looked up from reference TRBV19 and TRBJ2-2, is DGGITQSPKYLFRKEGQNVTLSCEQNLNHDAMYWYRQDPGQGLRLIYYSQIVNDFQKGDIAEGYSVSREKKESFPLTVTSAQKNPTAFYLCASNDRVGGELFFGEGSRLTVL.